The entry below describes one T cell receptor beta chain. The data stem from a study of technical replicates of blood from several donors. Germline CDR1 and CDR2: MNHNS and SASEGT. This CDR3 has 16 residues. V dropped 1 base and J dropped 5; count of bases not matched to a gene: 6. Generated by immunoSEQ multiplex PCR, the TCRdb table keeps only in-frame clones and is missing some. The sample carries 30,000 to 40,000 clones, approximately 92% recorded once. The chain recombines TRBV6-1 with TRBJ2-3; 10 nucleotides align to TRBD1. The sequenced sample consisted of PBMCs. The receptor was derived from a human donor in good health. Some clones in this sample may be carry-over from other donors' samples. As DNA, the CDR3 is TGTGCCAGCAGTGAAGGGGACAGGGGACTACAAGATACGCAGTATTTT. Amino acids: CASSEGDRGLQDTQYF.